Each of the 5 T cell receptor beta chains below was sequenced from the same sample in a study of cytomegalovirus exposure and HLA in healthy donors. The PCR made use of 60 Vbeta and 13 Jbeta primers. Profiling relied on immunoSEQ multiplex PCR, and the TCRdb table lists in-frame clones only, not all of them. Of 150,000 to 200,000 clones listed, about four fifths are singletons. Sequenced sample: PBMCs. The receptor source for this set is a boy younger than 10 in good health and CMV-seronegative.

V gene TRBV1 combines with J gene TRBJ1-1; the table gives TRBD1 as D, unverified against the DNA. TRBV1 is described as a pseudogene. There are 14 residues in the CDR3. The CDR3 sequence is CTSSPNPRDTEAFF. The CDR3 coding sequence is TGCACCAGCAGCCCAAATCCCAGGGACACTGAAGCTTTCTTT.

The V gene is TRBV19, the J gene TRBJ1-5; D might be TRBD1 (6 bases). The V and J ends lost 6 bases and 6 bases respectively, with 9 bases between them. This CDR3 is 12 amino acids long. CDR1 is LNHDA and CDR2 is SQIVND in the germline V gene (reference sequence). DNA for the CDR3: TGTGCCAGTAGGAAGGGGGTTCAGCCCCAGCATTTT. Translating gives CASRKGVQPQHF.

V is TRBV9 and J is TRBJ2-2, with D hard to call. V lost 3 bases to trimming and J lost 4 bases, with 19 bases between them. Germline CDR1 and CDR2: SGDLS and YYNGEE. This CDR3 has 17 amino acids. CDR3 DNA sequence: TGTGCCAGCAGCGGCCCCGTCGCGGCCGCGAGCACCGGGGAGCTGTTTTTT. Its translation is CASSGPVAAASTGELFF.

This chain joins TRBV27 and TRBJ2-1; weak D call: TRBD1 (6 bases). Germline V gives CDR1 MNHEY, CDR2 SMNVEV (reference sequence). This CDR3 is 17 amino acids long. The V end lost 6 bases, the J end lost 4 bases, and 22 bases lay between the germline ends. CDR3 residues: CASRSTVPGTPYNEQFF. The DNA for the CDR3 is TGTGCCAGCAGATCCACCGTTCCCGGGACACCTTACAATGAGCAGTTCTTC.

J is TRBJ1-6 and V is TRBV12-5; a weak D match, TRBD1 (5 bases). The CDR3 contains 13 residues. CDR1 and CDR2 (germline): LGHNT, FRNRAP. V was shortened by 6 bases and J by 6 bases, with 9 bases between the two germline ends. The CDR3: CASGQESNSPLHF. The CDR3 coding sequence is TGTGCTAGTGGACAGGAGTCTAATTCACCCCTCCACTTT.